This TCR beta chain was observed in a study of beta chain features in type 1 diabetes. V dropped 0 bases and J dropped 1 base, with 6 bases sitting between them. The CDR3 sequence is 14 residues long. Germline CDR1 and CDR2: SGHDN and FVKESK. Investigators reverse transcribed all isolated RNA, so they sequenced expressed TCRB transcripts. Assay: immunoSEQ multiplex PCR; the TCRdb copy retains only in-frame clones and omits some. The data contain about 620,000 clones, around 15% of them singletons. Stem cell-like memory, regulatory, central memory and naive CD4+ cells were sorted via CD45RO/CCR7/CD25/CD127/CD95/CD27.

The chain joins TRBV14 to TRBJ1-1; no definite D call. The sequence was collected from a young man in good health. Sequenced sample: naive CD4+ T cells from blood. CDR3 in DNA: TGTGCCAGCAGCCAAGATCACGGGAACACTGAAGCTTTCTTT. It translates to CASSQDHGNTEAFF.